This T cell receptor (beta chain) was recovered during a study of CD8+ T cells in alopecia areata. Study-level information: Twice daily, treated patients received 5 to 10 mg of oral tofacitinib.

RNA, once extracted, was reverse transcribed into cDNA for use as the sequencing template. The assay was immunoSEQ multiplex PCR, and TCRdb's table has in-frame clones only and misses some. The sample comprises around 100,000 clones, around 86% of which are singletons, and around 10% rests with the top ten. Described treatment: oral pan-JAK inhibitor, 5-10 mg twice daily. Trimming took 0 bases from V and 4 from J; bases not matched to a gene: 5. The CDR3 length is 14 residues. Germline-derived CDR1 and CDR2 are SQVTM and ANQGSEA. This clonotype was sampled from a human donor with alopecia areata. The sample consisted of CD8+ T cells sorted from blood, taken between weeks 30 and 35, from a patient treated with tofacitinib. The chain is built from TRBV29-1 and TRBJ2-5, with 7 bases aligning to TRBD1. The CDR3 here is CSVEEYRDRETQYF. DNA for the CDR3: TGCAGCGTTGAAGAGTACCGGGACAGAGAGACCCAGTACTTC. Combining the CDR3 with reference TRBV29-1 and TRBJ2-5 gives the whole variable domain SAVISQKPSRDICQRGTSLTIQCQVDSQVTMMFWYRQQPGQSLTLIATANQGSEATYESGFVIDKFPISRPNLTFSTLTVSNMSPEDSSIYLCSVEEYRDRETQYFGPGTRLLVL.